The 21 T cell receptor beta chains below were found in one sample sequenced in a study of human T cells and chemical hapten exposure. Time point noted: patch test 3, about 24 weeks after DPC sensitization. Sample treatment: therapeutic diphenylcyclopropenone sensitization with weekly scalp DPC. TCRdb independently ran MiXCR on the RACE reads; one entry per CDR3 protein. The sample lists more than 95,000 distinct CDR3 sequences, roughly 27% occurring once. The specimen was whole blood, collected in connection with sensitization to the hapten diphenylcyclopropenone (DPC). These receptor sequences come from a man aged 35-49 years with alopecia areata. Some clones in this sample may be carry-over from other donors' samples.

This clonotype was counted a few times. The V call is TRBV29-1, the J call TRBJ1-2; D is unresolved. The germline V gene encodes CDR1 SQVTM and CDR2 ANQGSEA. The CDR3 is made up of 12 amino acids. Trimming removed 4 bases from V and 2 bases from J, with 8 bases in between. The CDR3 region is CSVVFGNYGYTF. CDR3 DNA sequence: TGCAGCGTTGTGTTCGGAAACTATGGCTACACCTTC.

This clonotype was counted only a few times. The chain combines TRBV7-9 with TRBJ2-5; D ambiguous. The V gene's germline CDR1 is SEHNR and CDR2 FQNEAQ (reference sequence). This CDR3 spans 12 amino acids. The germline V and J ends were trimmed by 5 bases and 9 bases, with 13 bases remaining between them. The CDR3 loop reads CASSHAQRAQYF. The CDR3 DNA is TGTGCCAGCAGCCATGCTCAAAGGGCCCAGTACTTC. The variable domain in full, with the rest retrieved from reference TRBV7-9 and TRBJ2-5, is DTGVSQNPRHKITKRGQNVTFRCDPISEHNRLYWYRQTLGQGPEFLTYFQNEAQLEKSRLLSDRFSAERPKGSFSTLEIQRTEQGDSAMYLCASSHAQRAQYFGPGTRLLVL.

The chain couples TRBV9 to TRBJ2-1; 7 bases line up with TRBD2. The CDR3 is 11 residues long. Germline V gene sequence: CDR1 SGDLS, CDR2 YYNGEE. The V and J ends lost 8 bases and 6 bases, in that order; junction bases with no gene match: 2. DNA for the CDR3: TGTGCCAGTGGGAGGGGCAATGAGCAGTTCTTC. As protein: CASGRGNEQFF. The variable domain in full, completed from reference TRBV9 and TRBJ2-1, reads DSGVTQTPKHLITATGQRVTLRCSPRSGDLSVYWYQQSLDQGLQFLIQYYNGEERAKGNILERFSAQQFPDLHSELNLSSLELGDSALYFCASGRGNEQFFGPGTRLTVL.

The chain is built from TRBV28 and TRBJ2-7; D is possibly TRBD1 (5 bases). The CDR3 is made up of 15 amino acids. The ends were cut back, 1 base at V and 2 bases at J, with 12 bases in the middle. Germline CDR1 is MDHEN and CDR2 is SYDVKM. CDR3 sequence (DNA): TGTGCCAGCAGTTTATTATGGGGCTCCGCCTACGAGCAGTACTTC. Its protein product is CASSLLWGSAYEQYF.

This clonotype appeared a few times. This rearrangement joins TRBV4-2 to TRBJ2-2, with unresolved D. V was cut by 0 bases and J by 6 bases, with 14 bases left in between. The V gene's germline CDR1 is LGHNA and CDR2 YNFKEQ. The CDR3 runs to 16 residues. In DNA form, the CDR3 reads TGTGCCAGCAGCCAAGAAGCTCAAGGGTTGGCCGGGGAGCTGTTTTTT. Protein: CASSQEAQGLAGELFF.

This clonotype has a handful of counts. CDR3 protein: CASSPGTGEAYEQYF. The CDR3 nucleotides read TGTGCCAGCTCACCTGGGACAGGGGAGGCCTACGAGCAGTACTTC. The chain combines TRBV18 with TRBJ2-7; TRBD1 agrees at 10 bases. Germline V gene data show CDR1 as KGHSH and CDR2 as LQKENI. The CDR3 is 15 amino acids. J gave up 2 bases and V 3 bases, and 4 bases lay outside the gene matches.

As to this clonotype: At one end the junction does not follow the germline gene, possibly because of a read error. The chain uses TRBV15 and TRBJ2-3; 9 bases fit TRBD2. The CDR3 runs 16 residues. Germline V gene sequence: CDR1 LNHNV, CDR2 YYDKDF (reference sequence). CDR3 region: CATQAGTSRSTDTEYF. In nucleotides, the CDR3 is TGTGCCACCCAGGCCGGGACTAGCCGCAGCACAGATACGGAGTATTTT.

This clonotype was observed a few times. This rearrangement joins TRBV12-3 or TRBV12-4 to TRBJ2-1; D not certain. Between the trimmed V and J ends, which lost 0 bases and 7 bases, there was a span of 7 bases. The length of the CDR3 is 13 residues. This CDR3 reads CASSLALKNEQFF. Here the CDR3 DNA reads TGTGCCAGCAGTTTAGCGCTAAAAAATGAGCAGTTCTTC.

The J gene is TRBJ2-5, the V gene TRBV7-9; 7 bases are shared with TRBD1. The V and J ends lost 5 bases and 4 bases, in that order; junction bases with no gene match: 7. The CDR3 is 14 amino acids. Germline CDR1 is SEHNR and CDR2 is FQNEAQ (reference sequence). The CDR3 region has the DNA TGTGCCAGCAGCCACGAGGCAGGGGGAGAGACCCAGTACTTC. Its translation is CASSHEAGGETQYF.

For the CDR3, the DNA is TGTGCCAGCAGTGAGGGACAGTTCAATCAGCCCCAGCATTTT. Translated: CASSEGQFNQPQHF. The rearrangement uses TRBV28 and TRBJ1-5; 7 nucleotides line up with TRBD1. Trimming removed 5 bases from V and 3 bases from J; junction bases left unmatched: 4. Germline-derived CDR1 and CDR2 are MDHEN and SYDVKM. The CDR3 runs 14 residues.

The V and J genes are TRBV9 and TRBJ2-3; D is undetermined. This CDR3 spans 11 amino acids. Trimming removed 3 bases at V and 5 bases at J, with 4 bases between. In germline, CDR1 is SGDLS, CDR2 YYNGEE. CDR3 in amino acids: CASSGEDTQYF. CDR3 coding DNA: TGTGCCAGCAGCGGAGAAGATACGCAGTATTTT.

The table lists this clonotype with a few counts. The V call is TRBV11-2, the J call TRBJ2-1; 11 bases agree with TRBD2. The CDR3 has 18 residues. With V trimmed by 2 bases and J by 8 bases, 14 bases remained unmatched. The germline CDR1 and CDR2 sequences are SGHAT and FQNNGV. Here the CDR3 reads CASSLRDIAGGPTYEQFF. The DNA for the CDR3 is TGTGCCAGCAGCTTACGGGACATAGCGGGAGGGCCGACATATGAGCAGTTCTTC.

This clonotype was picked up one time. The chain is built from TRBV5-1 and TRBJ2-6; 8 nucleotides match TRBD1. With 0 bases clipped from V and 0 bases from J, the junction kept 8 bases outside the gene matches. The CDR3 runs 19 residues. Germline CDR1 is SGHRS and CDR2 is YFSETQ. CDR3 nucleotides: TGCGCCAGCAGCTTGGACGATCAGGGGGCAAGCTCTGGGGCCAACGTCCTGACTTTC. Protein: CASSLDDQGASSGANVLTF.

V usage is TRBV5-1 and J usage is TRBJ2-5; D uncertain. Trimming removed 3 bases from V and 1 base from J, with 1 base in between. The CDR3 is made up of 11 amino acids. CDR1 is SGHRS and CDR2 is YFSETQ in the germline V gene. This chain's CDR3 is CASSCQETQYF. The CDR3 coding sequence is TGCGCCAGCAGCTGCCAAGAGACCCAGTACTTC.

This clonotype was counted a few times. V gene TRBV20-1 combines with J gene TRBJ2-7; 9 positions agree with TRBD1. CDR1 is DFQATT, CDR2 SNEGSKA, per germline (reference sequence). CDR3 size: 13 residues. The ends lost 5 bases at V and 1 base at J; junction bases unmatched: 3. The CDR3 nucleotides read TGCAGTGCTCGCGGGACAGGGTCCTACGAGCAGTACTTC. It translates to CSARGTGSYEQYF.

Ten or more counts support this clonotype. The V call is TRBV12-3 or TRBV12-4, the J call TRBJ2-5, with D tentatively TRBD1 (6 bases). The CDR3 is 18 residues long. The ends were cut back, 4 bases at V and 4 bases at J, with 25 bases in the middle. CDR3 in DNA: TGTGCCAGCAGTTCCCCATCTGATGGCAGGGGATACGGAGAGACCCAGTACTTC. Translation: CASSSPSDGRGYGETQYF.

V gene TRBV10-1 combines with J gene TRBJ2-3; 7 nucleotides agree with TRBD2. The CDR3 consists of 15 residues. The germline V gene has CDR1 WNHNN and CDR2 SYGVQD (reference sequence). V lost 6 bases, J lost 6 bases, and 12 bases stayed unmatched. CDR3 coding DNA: TGCGCCAGCAGAGCCGGGACTAACCCCCTGGATACGCAGTATTTT. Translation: CASRAGTNPLDTQYF.

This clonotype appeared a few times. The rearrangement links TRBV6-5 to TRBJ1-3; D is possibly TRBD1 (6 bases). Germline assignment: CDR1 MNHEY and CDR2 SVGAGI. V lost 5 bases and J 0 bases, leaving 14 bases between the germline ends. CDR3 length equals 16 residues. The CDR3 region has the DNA TGTGCCAGCAGTCTAACGGGACACCTCTCTGGAAACACCATATATTTT. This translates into CASSLTGHLSGNTIYF.

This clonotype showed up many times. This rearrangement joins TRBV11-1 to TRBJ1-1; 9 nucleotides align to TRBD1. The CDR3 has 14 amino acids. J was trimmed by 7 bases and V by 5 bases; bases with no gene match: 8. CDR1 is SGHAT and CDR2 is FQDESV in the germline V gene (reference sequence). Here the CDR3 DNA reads TGTGCCAGCAGCAGTCCGGGACAGGGTTATGAAGCTTTCTTT. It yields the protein CASSSPGQGYEAFF.

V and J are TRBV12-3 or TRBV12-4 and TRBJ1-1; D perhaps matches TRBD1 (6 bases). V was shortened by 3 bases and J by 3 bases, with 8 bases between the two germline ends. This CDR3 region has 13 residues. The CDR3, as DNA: TGTGCCAGCAGTTTCTACAGGGACACTGAAGCTTTCTTT. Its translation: CASSFYRDTEAFF.

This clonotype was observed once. The CDR3 loop is CASTPDRSSANEQFF. As DNA, the CDR3 is TGTGCCAGCACCCCGGACAGATCCTCAGCGAATGAGCAGTTCTTC. The chain employs TRBV12-3 or TRBV12-4 and TRBJ2-1; D perhaps matches TRBD1 (6 bases). The CDR3 is made up of 15 amino acids. The V end lost 7 bases, the J end lost 7 bases, and 20 bases lay between the germline ends.